This is a list of T cell receptor beta chains from one sample in a study of shared clonotypes between healthy human individuals. Some clones are missing from TCRdb's copy, which holds only in-frame ones; the method was immunoSEQ multiplex PCR. The sample includes more than 450,000 clones, 79% of them seen just once. The source material was PBMCs. The receptors come from a woman between 40 and 50 years old in good health. Some clones in this sample may be carry-over from other donors' samples. The conserved cysteine and the conserved F or W are not part of the CDR3 here.

J,V,CDR3
TRBJ1-2,TRBV7-9,ASSLAATGGEGYT
TRBJ1-2,TRBV28,ASSLQGAYGYT
TRBJ2-3,TRBV7-9,ASSPGTSATDTQY
TRBJ1-2,TRBV6-5,ASKQDRGFYGYT
TRBJ2-5,TRBV7-6,ASSSMGQGETQY
TRBJ1-4,TRBV19,ASSIGWEASNEKLF
TRBJ2-3,TRBV7-9,ASSLVGGPDTQY
TRBJ2-6,TRBV7-3,ASSSDQGPGANVLT
TRBJ1-1,TRBV9,ASSVDPDWTGVRTEAF
TRBJ2-7,TRBV30,AWMGLAGEQY
TRBJ1-4,TRBV19,ASRFWDEEKLF
TRBJ2-1,TRBV15,ATSRDMGLAEYNEQF
TRBJ2-3,TRBV7-2,ASSLARATDTQY
TRBJ2-7,TRBV18,ASSPLAGVNEQY
TRBJ2-7,TRBV6-1,ASQPQGHDYEQY
TRBJ2-7,TRBV28,ASSLRQGSYEQY
TRBJ1-2,TRBV4-1,ASSQDPQGTYGYT
TRBJ2-4,TRBV15,ATSRANREGRSKNIQY
TRBJ2-5,TRBV4-2,ASSLVAGGAETQY
TRBJ2-3,TRBV19,ASSPEGLVRLVTDTQY
TRBJ2-1,TRBV18,ASSPLGQGNDNEQF
TRBJ1-5,TRBV27,ASSFDHRQPQH
TRBJ1-1,TRBV19,ASSMGGTNTEAF
TRBJ2-7,TRBV4-2,ASSQNRGTTYEQY
TRBJ2-3,TRBV27,ASSLSRTNTDTQY
TRBJ2-7,TRBV11-2,ASSLVTYEQY
TRBJ1-4,TRBV5-1,ASSRNFAGQGNSEKLF
TRBJ2-5,TRBV5-1,ASSLGLAGKETQY
TRBJ2-3,TRBV6-1,ASRWRVSTDTQY
TRBJ1-3,TRBV7-9,ASSLTEDTIY
TRBJ1-1,TRBV15,ATRAKELNTEAF
TRBJ2-1,TRBV5-1,ASSTTEQGWYNEQF
TRBJ2-6,TRBV4-1,ASSQDPGGPGANVLT
TRBJ2-2,TRBV18,ASRERSDTGELF
TRBJ1-2,TRBV4-3,ASKRDRSNYGYT
TRBJ2-5,TRBV11-2,ASSPRASQETQY
TRBJ2-7,TRBV18,ASSSYDRDEQY
TRBJ2-1,TRBV7-2,ASSPQDLGAGNEQF
TRBJ2-1,TRBV5-1,ASSATSGNYNEQF
TRBJ2-2,TRBV27,ASSWLTNTGELF
TRBJ1-1,TRBV27,ASSSGPMGNTEAF
TRBJ2-3,TRBV14,ASSQGLAGGRDTQY
TRBJ2-5,TRBV4-1,ASSQELAGGQETQY
TRBJ1-1,TRBV5-1,ASSLDSANTEAF
TRBJ2-4,TRBV5-4,ASSLGLAGVTAKNIQY
TRBJ1-5,TRBV13,ASKEGRYSNQPQH